The present TCR beta chain was sequenced within a study of Graves' ophthalmopathy and Graves' hyperthyroidism. There are many counts of this clonotype. CDR3 length: 16 amino acids. Germline assignment: CDR1 LNHNV and CDR2 YYDKDF (reference sequence). V was pared by 1 base and J by 8 bases, with 17 bases between. The sequenced template was RNA, covering the TCR beta CDR3 region. HTBI primers served in a first-round RT-PCR, which a second-round multiplex PCR followed. TCRdb re-called the multiplex PCR reads with MiXCR, one entry per CDR3 protein. Here the sample spans over a million distinct CDR3 sequences, about 38% being singletons.

The sample consisted of peripheral blood or thyroid tissue (not recorded which). This sequence originates from an adult man with Graves' hyperthyroidism. The V gene is TRBV15, the J gene TRBJ1-4, with D unresolved. CDR3 in DNA: TGTGCCACCAGCAGAGTAGTCAATCTCCGGGGAGAAAAACTGTTTTTT. Translating it yields CATSRVVNLRGEKLFF.